This T cell receptor (beta chain) comes out of a study of tumor and adjacent non-tumor tissue in lung cancer. Whole-study context: Around 4.5 million productive TCRbeta reads were obtained per sample on average. Whole-study results and caveats: Compared with tumor, normal lung showed significantly lower TCR diversity. In normal lung, the top 100 clones were significantly more dominant than in tumor.

A modified ARM-PCR protocol with three rounds of nested PCR amplified TCRbeta. MiXCR, applied by TCRdb to the multiplex PCR reads, yields one record per CDR3 protein. The table lists around 86,000 distinct CDR3 sequences, around 70% of them singletons. Germline V gene data show CDR1 as SGHAT and CDR2 as FQNNGV. The CDR3 is 13 amino acids. The template was RNA from unsorted bulk tissue. In its sample, this clonotype was seen a few times. Its antigen is still unknown. The junction departs from the called germline gene at one end, perhaps through a read error. The sample was lung tumor tissue. This chain joins TRBV11-2 and TRBJ1-1, with 7 bases aligning to TRBD1. The receptor was isolated from a woman between 40 and 55 years old with non-small cell lung cancer. The CDR3 bases are TGTGTCAGCAGCTTTCGTGAGGGGGCGGGAGCTTTCTTT. It is translated as CVSSFREGAGAFF.